These 16 T cell receptor beta chains were sequenced from one sample in a study of blood T cell repertoires in COVID-19. Assay used: immunoSEQ multiplex PCR; TCRdb lists only in-frame clones, some missing. The repertoire holds about 200,000 clones, over 60% seen once, with 5.5% in the top ten. Sequencing was carried out using peripheral blood. Receptors were obtained from a woman between 70 and 85 years old with acute or convalescent COVID-19.

This clone was picked up a small number of times. This chain uses TRBV2 with TRBJ2-5; D remains ambiguous. This CDR3 contains 15 residues. V was clipped by 0 bases and J by 5 bases, with 13 bases between them. Germline CDR1 and CDR2: SNHLY and FYNNEI. CDR3 in DNA: TGTGCCAGCAGTGAAGCGAGGCCCATTCAGGAGACCCAGTACTTC. Its translation is CASSEARPIQETQYF.

This clone occurred a few times. The chain combines TRBV7-2 with TRBJ2-3; 10 bases map to TRBD2. The V gene's germline CDR1 is SGHTA and CDR2 FQGNSA. The CDR3 contains 17 residues. V was pared by 1 base and J by 5 bases, with 9 bases of the junction left unmatched. The CDR3 coding sequence is TGTGCCAGCAGCTTAGAGGCTAGCGGGAGAGGTGAAGATACGCAGTATTTT. Encoded protein: CASSLEASGRGEDTQYF. Using reference TRBV7-2 and TRBJ2-3 for the parts outside the CDR3, the full variable domain is GAGVSQSPSNKVTEKGKDVELRCDPISGHTALYWYRQSLGQGLEFLIYFQGNSAPDKSGLPSDRFSAERTGGSVSTLTIQRTQQEDSAVYLCASSLEASGRGEDTQYFGPGTRLTVL.

The chain carries TRBV29-1 and TRBJ2-7, with TRBD1 identical over 7 bases. The germline CDR1 and CDR2 sequences are SQVTM and ANQGSEA. This CDR3 has 13 amino acids. V was clipped by 7 bases and J by 3 bases; unmatched bases: 9. This CDR3 reads CSAGATGLYEQYF. CDR3 coding DNA: TGCAGCGCCGGCGCGACAGGGCTCTACGAGCAGTACTTC.

V and J are TRBV5-4 and TRBJ1-4, with 8 bases that match TRBD1. The CDR3 length is 15 residues. The germline CDR1 and CDR2 sequences are SGHNT and YYREEE (reference sequence). After removal of 4 bases from V and 3 bases from J, the junction contained 5 bases not matched to a gene. The CDR3 region is CASSPGQGSNEKLFF. The CDR3 nucleotides are TGTGCCAGCAGCCCCGGACAGGGCTCTAATGAAAAACTGTTTTTT.

The rearrangement links TRBV3-1 (or the pseudogene TRBV3-2) to TRBJ2-2; D remains unclear. CDR1 is LGHDT, CDR2 YNNKEL, per germline (reference sequence). V dropped 2 bases and J dropped 0 bases, with 7 bases sitting between them. The CDR3 loop spans 15 amino acids. The CDR3 DNA follows: TGTGCCAGCAGCCAACTACAGACGAACACCGGGGAGCTGTTTTTT. The encoded protein is CASSQLQTNTGELFF.

V usage is TRBV5-1 and J usage is TRBJ2-1, with D uncertain. The CDR3 is 12 amino acids. Per the germline V gene, CDR1 is SGHRS and CDR2 is YFSETQ. V lost 5 bases and J 7 bases, leaving 10 bases between the germline ends. This CDR3 reads CASSPRLNEQFF. CDR3 sequence (DNA): TGCGCCAGCAGTCCGCGGCTAAATGAGCAGTTCTTC.

The chain carries TRBV6-5 and TRBJ2-1, with 7 positions matching TRBD1. Losses at the gene ends were 6 bases for V and 5 bases for J; bases not matched to a gene: 4. There are 13 residues in the CDR3. CDR1 and CDR2 (germline): MNHEY, SVGAGI. CDR3 amino acids: CASRAGGNNEQFF. The CDR3 region has the DNA TGTGCCAGCAGAGCAGGGGGTAACAATGAGCAGTTCTTC.

The chain joins TRBV19 to TRBJ2-5; 7 nucleotides match TRBD1. Germline V gene lookup returns CDR1 LNHDA and CDR2 SQIVND (reference sequence). J was trimmed by 0 bases and V by 5 bases; bases with no gene match: 9. The CDR3 has 16 amino acids. CDR3 bases: TGTGCCAGTAGTCACCGGGACAGCCTGTACCAAGAGACCCAGTACTTC. This gives the protein CASSHRDSLYQETQYF.

V usage is TRBV5-4 and J usage is TRBJ2-7; 8 nucleotides align to TRBD2. Germline V gene lookup returns CDR1 SGHNT and CDR2 YYREEE (reference sequence). J gave up 3 bases and V 0 bases, and 5 bases lay outside the gene matches. This CDR3 spans 15 amino acids. CDR3 DNA sequence: TGTGCCAGCAGCTTGGTACCGGGAGGGGTCTACGAGCAGTACTTC. It is translated as CASSLVPGGVYEQYF.

This sequence joins TRBV6-5 and TRBJ1-1, with 10 bases aligning to TRBD1. Germline loops: CDR1 MNHEY, CDR2 SVGAGI. The CDR3 extends over 14 amino acids. V gave up 9 bases and J gave up 5 bases; unmatched junction bases: 9. CDR3 region: CARRDRGLGTEAFF. The CDR3 region has the DNA TGTGCCAGACGGGACAGGGGACTCGGGACTGAAGCTTTCTTT.

The rearrangement joins TRBV9 to TRBJ2-1, with 7 bases identical to TRBD2. The CDR3 is made up of 15 amino acids. The V gene's germline CDR1 is SGDLS and CDR2 YYNGEE. Trimming cost V 4 bases and J 3 bases; bases outside gene matches: 7. CDR3 amino acids: CASSSLAANYNEQFF. The DNA of the CDR3 is TGTGCCAGCAGCTCCCTAGCGGCTAACTACAATGAGCAGTTCTTC.

The J gene is TRBJ2-5, the V gene TRBV5-1, with a possible D match to TRBD2 (6 bases). Trimming removed 4 bases from V and 5 bases from J, with 21 bases in between. Germline V gene data show CDR1 as SGHRS and CDR2 as YFSETQ. The CDR3 contains 16 residues. CDR3 coding DNA: TGCGCCAGCAGCGCTGGTCCGGGAGAGGCGCAGGAGACCCAGTACTTC. It translates to CASSAGPGEAQETQYF.

The chain joins TRBV19 to TRBJ1-5; tentative D call: TRBD1 (6 bases). CDR1 LNHDA and CDR2 SQIVND come from the germline V gene (reference sequence). The CDR3 runs 14 residues. Trimming shortened V by 4 bases and J by 5 bases, and 12 bases separated the two germline ends. The CDR3, as DNA: TGTGCCAGTAGTACTCCAGGGGCCGATCAGCCCCAGCATTTT. Protein product: CASSTPGADQPQHF.

The chain links TRBV30 to TRBJ2-2, with a tentative D call TRBD2 (6 bases). The CDR3 spans 12 residues. Germline-derived CDR1 and CDR2 are GTSNPN and SVGIG (reference sequence). V dropped 4 bases and J dropped 6 bases, with 9 bases sitting between them. The CDR3 DNA sequence: TGTGCCTGGAATGGAGGGCCCGGGGAGCTGTTTTTT. Residues: CAWNGGPGELFF.

The chain carries TRBV5-1 and TRBJ2-2, with TRBD1 matching over 10 bases. This CDR3 contains 15 residues. Germline CDR1 is SGHRS and CDR2 is YFSETQ. With V trimmed by 0 bases and J by 4 bases, 0 bases remained unmatched. The CDR3 protein is CASSLGDRGTGELFF. As DNA, the CDR3 is TGCGCCAGCAGCTTGGGGGACAGGGGCACCGGGGAGCTGTTTTTT.

This clone was found a few times. The chain is built from TRBV28 and TRBJ1-2; 8 bases are shared with TRBD1. Germline CDR1 reads MDHEN; CDR2 reads SYDVKM. V shed 5 bases, J shed 4 bases, and the junction held 9 bases outside the gene matches. The CDR3 is made up of 15 amino acids. CDR3 in amino acids: CASSPGTGLFYGYTF. The CDR3 DNA sequence: TGTGCCAGCAGTCCCGGGACAGGATTGTTCTATGGCTACACCTTC.